The subject of this entry is one T cell receptor (beta chain). The V gene lost 2 bases and the J gene lost 0 bases, with 7 bases spanning the gap. The CDR3 is 14 amino acids. The germline gives CDR1 MNHNY, CDR2 SVGAGI (reference sequence). The sample is drawn from a study of OX40 agonist ivuxolimab in advanced cancers. Overall study context: Patient treatment consisted of intravenous ivuxolimab administration every 2 weeks at 0.01 to 10 mg/kg. Males comprised about 84% of the group, whose mean age was approximately 60 years (range roughly 20 to 90). Of the participants, approximately 38% had some prior anti-PD-1, anti-PD-L1 or anti-CTLA-4 therapy, which was allowed.

Sequencing was performed with immunoSEQ multiplex PCR; in TCRdb, only in-frame clones are kept and a portion is missing. The data show about 96,000 clones, around 90% seen once. This TCR was recovered from an adult with an advanced solid tumor such as melanoma, head and neck, liver or kidney cancer. The chain is built from TRBV6-6 and TRBJ1-1; D is unclear. This material consisted of CD4+ or CD8+ T cells sorted from blood, taken in a trial of the OX40 agonist ivuxolimab. Here the CDR3 reads CASSYVQLNTEAFF. CDR3 nucleotides: TGTGCCAGCAGTTACGTCCAGTTGAACACTGAAGCTTTCTTT.